A single sample is the source of the 12 T cell receptor beta chains below, sequenced in a study of technical replicates of blood from a handful of donors. TCRdb's copy holds only in-frame clones and misses some; the assay was immunoSEQ multiplex PCR. This sample has tens of thousands of clones, with 96% found just once. The sample comprised T cells isolated from PBMCs. The receptors stem from a human donor in good health.

This CDR3 is CASSLAVNEQFF. CDR3 nucleotides: TGCGCCAGCAGCTTGGCCGTGAATGAGCAGTTCTTC. V and J are TRBV5-1 and TRBJ2-1; D is unclear. With 0 bases removed from V and 7 bases from J, the gap between germline ends came to 5 bases. CDR1 and CDR2 (germline): SGHRS, YFSETQ. The CDR3 spans 12 residues.

V and J are TRBV7-2 and TRBJ2-7; 7 bases align to TRBD2. Germline trimming cut 5 bases from V and 2 bases from J; bases unmatched to any gene: 12. The CDR3 covers 16 residues. Per germline, CDR1 SGHTA and CDR2 FQGNSA. CDR3 nucleotides: TGTGCCAGCAGCCGGAAAGAGCCGGGACTACCCTACGAGCAGTACTTC. This sequence encodes CASSRKEPGLPYEQYF.

This chain joins TRBV18 and TRBJ2-3, with D possibly TRBD1 on 6 matching bases. This CDR3 comprises 16 residues. Germline assignment: CDR1 KGHSH and CDR2 LQKENI. Trimming removed 5 bases at V and 0 bases at J, with 15 bases between. CDR3 residues: CASSSGQTASTDTQYF. The DNA for the CDR3 is TGTGCCAGCTCATCCGGACAGACGGCTAGCACAGATACGCAGTATTTT.

The rearrangement links TRBV9 to TRBJ1-1; 7 nucleotides agree with TRBD1. V lost 3 bases to trimming and J lost 10 bases; unmatched junction nucleotides: 12. Germline lookup yields CDR1 SGDLS and CDR2 YYNGEE. The CDR3 totals 14 residues. The CDR3 coding sequence is TGTGCCAGCAGCGATCAGGGGGGCAGGGTCGGAGCTTTCTTT. Its protein product is CASSDQGGRVGAFF.

This chain joins TRBV6-6 and TRBJ2-7, with 9 positions matching TRBD1. The CDR3 covers 16 residues. Germline V lookup: CDR1 MNHNY, CDR2 SVGAGI (reference sequence). With 1 base clipped from V and 3 bases from J, the junction kept 7 bases outside the gene matches. CDR3 DNA sequence: TGTGCCAGCAGTTACTTCACCGGGACAGGGCTCTACGAGCAGTACTTC. This translates into CASSYFTGTGLYEQYF.

CDR3 coding DNA: TGCGCCAGCAGCTTGACAGGGAGCAGCGAGCAGTACTTC. This encodes CASSLTGSSEQYF. This chain connects TRBV5-1 to TRBJ2-7; D might be TRBD1 (6 bases). Trimming took off 1 base at V and 6 bases at J, with 11 bases between the two ends. Germline V gene lookup returns CDR1 SGHRS and CDR2 YFSETQ. The CDR3 consists of 13 residues.

V is TRBV19 and J is TRBJ2-2, with TRBD2 matching 11 bases. V was clipped by 3 bases and J by 6 bases; unmatched bases: 6. The CDR3 length is 16 residues. From germline, CDR1 is LNHDA and CDR2 SQIVND (reference sequence). DNA of the CDR3: TGTGCCAGTAGTATTTTTCTAGCGGGAGGATCCGGGGAGCTGTTTTTT. This translates into CASSIFLAGGSGELFF.

This chain connects TRBV7-2 to TRBJ2-7, with 8 nucleotides matching TRBD1. This CDR3 contains 15 residues. V lost 4 bases and J lost 2; bases outside the gene matches: 7. Germline values: CDR1 SGHTA, CDR2 FQGNSA. The CDR3 here is CASSYTGTGTYEQYF. CDR3 nucleotides: TGTGCCAGCAGCTACACCGGGACAGGCACCTACGAGCAGTACTTC.

The chain has TRBV12-5 and TRBJ2-1; D is possibly TRBD1 (6 bases). The germline CDR1 and CDR2 sequences are LGHNT and FRNRAP. There are 16 residues in the CDR3. V lost 1 base, J lost 7 bases, and 17 bases lay in between. In nucleotides, the CDR3 is TGTGCTAGTGGTTTGGATGGGGGCCCTAGTCGGAATGAGCAGTTCTTC. Protein: CASGLDGGPSRNEQFF.

This chain connects TRBV7-9 to TRBJ2-1; D unclear. The CDR3 length is 13 residues. The germline gives CDR1 SEHNR, CDR2 FQNEAQ (reference sequence). Trimming cost V 0 bases and J 8 bases, with 8 bases left between them. Here the CDR3 DNA reads TGTGCCAGCAGCTTAGCGCGGAGAGATGAGCAGTTCTTC. It specifies CASSLARRDEQFF.

The chain couples TRBV5-1 to TRBJ1-5; no clear D. This CDR3 comprises 15 residues. The V end was cut by 4 bases, the J end by 3 bases, with 14 bases between. The V gene's germline CDR1 is SGHRS and CDR2 YFSETQ. The CDR3 sequence is CASSPKGGLNQPQHF. The CDR3 DNA sequence: TGCGCCAGCAGCCCCAAGGGAGGTCTCAATCAGCCCCAGCATTTT.

V usage is TRBV30 and J usage is TRBJ2-5, with D perhaps matching TRBD1 (6 bases). The CDR3 runs 13 residues. Looked up from germline, CDR1 is GTSNPN and CDR2 is SVGIG (reference sequence). V lost 0 bases, J lost 5 bases, and 10 bases lay in between. The CDR3 reads CAWSVQGRETQYF. The CDR3 DNA sequence: TGTGCCTGGAGTGTACAGGGAAGGGAGACCCAGTACTTC.